This T cell receptor beta chain was obtained from a study of cytomegalovirus exposure and HLA in healthy donors. As for the donors, each was a healthy bone marrow donor. With respect to this clone: Antigen unknown.

Study results and caveats: For cytomegalovirus status, the classifier reportedly gave diagnoses with high specificity and sensitivity. Approximately 17,000 TCR beta sequences were associated with HLA alleles at 0.05 false discovery rate in a later analysis. The authors later linked a missense DCLRE1C variant to TCR beta V- and J-gene trimming.

The V end lost 0 bases, the J end lost 1 base, and 22 bases lay between the germline ends. Germline assignment: CDR1 SGHRS and CDR2 YFSETQ. The CDR3 is made up of 20 amino acids. 60 Vbeta and 13 Jbeta primers were used in PCR. Method: immunoSEQ multiplex PCR; TCRdb's copy keeps in-frame clones and lacks some. Of some 120,000 clones listed, approximately 81% are singletons. Sequencing was carried out using PBMCs. The chain employs TRBV5-1 and TRBJ2-2; D gene uncertain. This receptor was obtained from a man aged 18 to 35 in good health and CMV-seropositive. CDR3 amino acids: CASSLARFGHMTGNTGELFF. Written as DNA, the CDR3 is TGCGCCAGCAGCTTGGCCCGGTTCGGCCATATGACGGGGAACACCGGGGAGCTGTTTTTT.